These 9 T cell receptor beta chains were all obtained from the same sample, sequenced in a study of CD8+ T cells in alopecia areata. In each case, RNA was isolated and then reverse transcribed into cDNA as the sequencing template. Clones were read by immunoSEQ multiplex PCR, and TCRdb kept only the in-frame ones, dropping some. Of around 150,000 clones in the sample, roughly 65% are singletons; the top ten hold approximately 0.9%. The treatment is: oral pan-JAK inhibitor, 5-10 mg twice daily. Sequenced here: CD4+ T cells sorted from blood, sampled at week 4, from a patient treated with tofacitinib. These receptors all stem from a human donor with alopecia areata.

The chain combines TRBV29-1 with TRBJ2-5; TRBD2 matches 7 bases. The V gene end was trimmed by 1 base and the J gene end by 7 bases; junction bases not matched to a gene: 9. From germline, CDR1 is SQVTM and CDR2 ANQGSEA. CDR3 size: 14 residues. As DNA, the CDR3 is TGCAGCGTTGAAGTGGTGGGAGGGACTCGGACCCAGTACTTC. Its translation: CSVEVVGGTRTQYF.

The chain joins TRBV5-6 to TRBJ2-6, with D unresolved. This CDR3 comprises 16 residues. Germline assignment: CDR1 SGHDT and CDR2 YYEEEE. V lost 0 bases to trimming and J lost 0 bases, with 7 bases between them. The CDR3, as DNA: TGTGCCAGCAGCTTGGAAAGGTTCTCTGGGGCCAACGTCCTGACTTTC. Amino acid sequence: CASSLERFSGANVLTF.

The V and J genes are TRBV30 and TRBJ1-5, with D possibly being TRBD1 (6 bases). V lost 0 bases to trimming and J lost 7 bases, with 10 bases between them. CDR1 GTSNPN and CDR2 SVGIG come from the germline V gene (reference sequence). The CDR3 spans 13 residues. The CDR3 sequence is CAWSVLQGQPQHF. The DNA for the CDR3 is TGTGCCTGGAGTGTGCTCCAGGGGCAGCCCCAGCATTTT.

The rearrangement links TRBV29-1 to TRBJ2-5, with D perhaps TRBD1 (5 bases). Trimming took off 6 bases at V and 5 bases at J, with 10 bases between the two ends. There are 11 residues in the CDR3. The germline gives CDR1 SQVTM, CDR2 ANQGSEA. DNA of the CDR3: TGCAGCGTGGGGCACGGGGAGACCCAGTACTTC. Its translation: CSVGHGETQYF.

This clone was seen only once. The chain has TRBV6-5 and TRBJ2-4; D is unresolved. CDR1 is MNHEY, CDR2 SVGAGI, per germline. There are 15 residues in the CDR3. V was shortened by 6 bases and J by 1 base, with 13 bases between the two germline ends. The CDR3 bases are TGTGCCAGCAGCGGCCGGGTTTCGGCCAAAAACATTCAGTACTTC. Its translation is CASSGRVSAKNIQYF.

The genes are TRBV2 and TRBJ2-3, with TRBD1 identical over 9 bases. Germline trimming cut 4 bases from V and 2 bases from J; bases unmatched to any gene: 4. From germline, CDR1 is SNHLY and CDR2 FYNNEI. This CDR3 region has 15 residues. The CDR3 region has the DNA TGTGCCAGCAGTGGGAACAGGGGGCACACAGATACGCAGTATTTT. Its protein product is CASSGNRGHTDTQYF. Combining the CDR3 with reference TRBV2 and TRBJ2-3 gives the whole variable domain EPEVTQTPSHQVTQMGQEVILRCVPISNHLYFYWYRQILGQKVEFLVSFYNNEISEKSEIFDDQFSVERPDGSNFTLKIRSTKLEDSAMYFCASSGNRGHTDTQYFGPGTRLTVL.

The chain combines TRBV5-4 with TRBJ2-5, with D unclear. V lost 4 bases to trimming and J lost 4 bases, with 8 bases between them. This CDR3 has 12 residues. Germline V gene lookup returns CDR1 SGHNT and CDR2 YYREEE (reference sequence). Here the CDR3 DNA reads TGTGCCAGCAGCAAGACCGGAGAGACCCAGTACTTC. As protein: CASSKTGETQYF. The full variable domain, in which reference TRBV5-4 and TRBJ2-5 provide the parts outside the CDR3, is ETGVTQSPTHLIKTRGQQVTLRCSSQSGHNTVSWYQQALGQGPQFIFQYYREEENGRGNFPPRFSGLQFPNYSSELNVNALELDDSALYLCASSKTGETQYFGPGTRLLVL.

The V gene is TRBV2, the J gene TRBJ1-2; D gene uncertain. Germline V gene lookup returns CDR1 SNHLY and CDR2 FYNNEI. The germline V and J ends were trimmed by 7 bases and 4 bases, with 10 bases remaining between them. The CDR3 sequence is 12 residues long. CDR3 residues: CASTTTGYGYTF. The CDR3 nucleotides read TGTGCCAGCACTACGACGGGCTATGGCTACACCTTC.

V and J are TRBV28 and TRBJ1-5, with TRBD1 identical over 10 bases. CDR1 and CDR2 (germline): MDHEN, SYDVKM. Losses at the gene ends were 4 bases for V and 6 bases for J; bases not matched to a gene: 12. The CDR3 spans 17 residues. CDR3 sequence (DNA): TGTGCCAGCAGTTCCACTGAGCCTCGGGACAGGGGTCAGCCCCAGCATTTT. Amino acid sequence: CASSSTEPRDRGQPQHF.